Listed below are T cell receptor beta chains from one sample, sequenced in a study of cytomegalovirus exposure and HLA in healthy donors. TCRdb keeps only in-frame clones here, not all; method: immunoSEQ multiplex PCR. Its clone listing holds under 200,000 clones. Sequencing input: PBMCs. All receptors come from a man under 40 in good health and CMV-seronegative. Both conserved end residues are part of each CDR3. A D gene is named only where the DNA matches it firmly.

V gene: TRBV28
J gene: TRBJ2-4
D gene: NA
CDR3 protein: CASRPVALAKNIQYF
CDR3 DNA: TGTGCCAGCAGGCCCGTGGCCCTAGCCAAAAACATTCAGTACTTC

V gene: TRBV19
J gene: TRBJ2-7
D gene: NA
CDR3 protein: CASSRSWDTTNYEQYF
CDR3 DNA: TGTGCCAGTAGTAGGTCCTGGGACACGACCAACTACGAGCAGTACTTC

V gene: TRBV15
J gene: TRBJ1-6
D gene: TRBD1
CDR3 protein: CATSSRQGVRNNSPLHF
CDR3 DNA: TGTGCCACCAGCAGCCGACAGGGGGTGAGGAATAATTCACCCCTCCACTTT

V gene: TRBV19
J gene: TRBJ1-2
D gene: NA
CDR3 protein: CASSIWGLDSSSYTF
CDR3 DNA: TGTGCCAGTAGTATATGGGGACTTGACAGCTCGAGCTACACCTTC

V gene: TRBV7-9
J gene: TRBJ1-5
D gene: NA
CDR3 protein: CASSLPGQPQHF
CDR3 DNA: TGTGCCAGCAGCTTACCGGGTCAGCCCCAGCATTTT

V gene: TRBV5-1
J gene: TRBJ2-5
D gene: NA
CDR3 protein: CASSPALGHLRETQYF
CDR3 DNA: TGCGCCAGCAGCCCGGCACTCGGACACCTCCGAGAGACCCAGTACTTC

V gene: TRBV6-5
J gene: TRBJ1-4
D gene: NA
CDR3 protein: CASSYIQGEEKLFF
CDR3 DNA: TGTGCCAGCAGTTACATACAGGGTGAGGAAAAACTGTTTTTT

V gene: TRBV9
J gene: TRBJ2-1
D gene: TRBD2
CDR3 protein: CASSVGLAGMDEQFF
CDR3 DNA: TGTGCCAGCAGCGTAGGCCTAGCGGGAATGGATGAGCAGTTCTTC

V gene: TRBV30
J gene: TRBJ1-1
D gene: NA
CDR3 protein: CAWSEVAAEAFF
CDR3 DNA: TGTGCCTGGAGTGAGGTGGCGGCCGAAGCTTTCTTT

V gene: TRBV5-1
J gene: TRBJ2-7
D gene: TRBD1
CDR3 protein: CASSLGGTGPYEQYF
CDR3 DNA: TGCGCCAGCAGCTTGGGCGGGACAGGGCCCTACGAGCAGTACTTC

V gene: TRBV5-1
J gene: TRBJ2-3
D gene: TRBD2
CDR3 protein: CASSFRLAEITDTQYF
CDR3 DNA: TGCGCCAGCAGCTTTAGACTAGCTGAGATCACAGATACGCAGTATTTT

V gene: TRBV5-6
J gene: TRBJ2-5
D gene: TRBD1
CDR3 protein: CASSSLTGTAQETQYF
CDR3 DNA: TGTGCCAGCAGCTCCCTGACAGGGACGGCCCAAGAGACCCAGTACTTC

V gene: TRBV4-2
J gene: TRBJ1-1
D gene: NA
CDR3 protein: CASSPDLGGGREAFF
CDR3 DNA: TGTGCCAGCAGCCCAGACCTGGGGGGGGGCCGGGAAGCTTTCTTT

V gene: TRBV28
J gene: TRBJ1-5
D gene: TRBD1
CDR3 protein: CASSPPGQGIPYSNQPQHF
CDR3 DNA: TGTGCCAGCAGTCCGCCGGGACAGGGGATTCCTTATAGCAATCAGCCCCAGCATTTT

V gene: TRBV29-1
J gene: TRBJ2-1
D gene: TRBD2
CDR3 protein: CSKGVSGNYNEQFF
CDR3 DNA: TGCAGCAAAGGAGTTAGCGGGAACTACAATGAGCAGTTCTTC